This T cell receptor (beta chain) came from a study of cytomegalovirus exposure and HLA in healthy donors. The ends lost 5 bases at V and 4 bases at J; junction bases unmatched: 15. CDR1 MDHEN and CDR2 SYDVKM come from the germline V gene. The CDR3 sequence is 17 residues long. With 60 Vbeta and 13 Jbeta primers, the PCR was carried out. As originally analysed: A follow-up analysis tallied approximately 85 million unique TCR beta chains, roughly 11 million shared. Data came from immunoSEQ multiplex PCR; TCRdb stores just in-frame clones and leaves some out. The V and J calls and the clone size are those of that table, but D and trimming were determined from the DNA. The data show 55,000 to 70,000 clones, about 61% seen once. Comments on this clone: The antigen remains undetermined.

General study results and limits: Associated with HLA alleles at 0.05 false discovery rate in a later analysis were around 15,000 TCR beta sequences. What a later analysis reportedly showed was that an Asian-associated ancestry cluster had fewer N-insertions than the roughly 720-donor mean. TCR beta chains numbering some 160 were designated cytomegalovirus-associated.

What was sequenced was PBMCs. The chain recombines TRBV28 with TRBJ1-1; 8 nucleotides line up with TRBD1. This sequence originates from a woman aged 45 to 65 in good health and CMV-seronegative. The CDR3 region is CASSPPEGQGEGTEAFF. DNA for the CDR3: TGTGCCAGCAGTCCCCCCGAAGGACAGGGAGAAGGCACTGAAGCTTTCTTT.